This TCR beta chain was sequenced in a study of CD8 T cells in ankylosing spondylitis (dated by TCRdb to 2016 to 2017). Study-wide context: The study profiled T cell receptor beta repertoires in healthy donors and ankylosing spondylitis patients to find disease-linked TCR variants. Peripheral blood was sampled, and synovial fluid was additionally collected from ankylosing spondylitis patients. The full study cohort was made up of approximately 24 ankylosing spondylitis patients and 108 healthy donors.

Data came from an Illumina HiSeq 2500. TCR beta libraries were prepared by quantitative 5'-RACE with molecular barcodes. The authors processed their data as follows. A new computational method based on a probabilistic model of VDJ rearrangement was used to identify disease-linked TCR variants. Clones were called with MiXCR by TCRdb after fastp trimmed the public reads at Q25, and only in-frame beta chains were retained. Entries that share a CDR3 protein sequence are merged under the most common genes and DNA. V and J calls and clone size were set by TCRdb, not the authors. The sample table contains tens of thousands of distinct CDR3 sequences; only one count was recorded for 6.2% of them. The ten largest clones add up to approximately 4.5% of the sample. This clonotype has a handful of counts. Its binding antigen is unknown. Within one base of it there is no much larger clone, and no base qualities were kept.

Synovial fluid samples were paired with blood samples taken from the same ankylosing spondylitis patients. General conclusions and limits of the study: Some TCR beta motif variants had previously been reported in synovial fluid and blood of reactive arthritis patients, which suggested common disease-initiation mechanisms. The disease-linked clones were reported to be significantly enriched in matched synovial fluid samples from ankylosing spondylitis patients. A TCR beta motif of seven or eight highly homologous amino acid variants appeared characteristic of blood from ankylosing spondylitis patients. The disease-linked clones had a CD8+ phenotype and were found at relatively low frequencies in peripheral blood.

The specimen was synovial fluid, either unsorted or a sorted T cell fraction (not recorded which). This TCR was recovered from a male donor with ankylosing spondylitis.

In nucleotide form, the sequence is TGTGCCAGCCGACCAAGCGGGAGGGCGGGGGAGACCCAGTACTTC. Its protein is CASRPSGRAGETQYF. The chain joins TRBV7-9 to TRBJ2-5; 10 bases in between match TRBD2. V is pruned by 8 bases and J by 5 bases, leaving 11 bases of the junction without a gene match. The CDR3 measures 15 amino acids from cysteine to phenylalanine. The read is trimmed to its CDR3 DNA, 45 bases read in frame from base 1. Based on the germline V gene (reference sequence), the CDR1 and CDR2 sequences are SEHNR and FQNEAQ.